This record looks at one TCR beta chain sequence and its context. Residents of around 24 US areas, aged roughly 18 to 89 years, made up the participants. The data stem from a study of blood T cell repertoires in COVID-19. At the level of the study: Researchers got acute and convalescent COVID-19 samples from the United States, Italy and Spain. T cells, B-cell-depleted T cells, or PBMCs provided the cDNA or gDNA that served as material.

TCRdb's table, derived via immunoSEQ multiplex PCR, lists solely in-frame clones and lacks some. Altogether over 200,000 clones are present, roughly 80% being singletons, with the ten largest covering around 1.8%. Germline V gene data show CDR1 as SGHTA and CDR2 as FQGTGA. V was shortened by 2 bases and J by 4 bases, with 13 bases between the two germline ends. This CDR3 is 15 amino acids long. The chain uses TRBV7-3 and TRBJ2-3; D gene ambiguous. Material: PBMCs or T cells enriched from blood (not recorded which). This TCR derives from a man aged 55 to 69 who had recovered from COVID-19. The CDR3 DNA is TGTGCCAGCAGCTTATTCTCCGTCGGGTCAGATACGCAGTATTTT. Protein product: CASSLFSVGSDTQYF.